This is a list of T cell receptor beta chains from one sample in a study of shared T cell receptors in the human thymus. Clones were read by immunoSEQ multiplex PCR, and TCRdb kept only the in-frame ones, dropping some. There are hundreds of thousands of clones in the sample; approximately 89% occur only once, and roughly 0.0087% lies in the top ten. These records were also assigned to another study, of human thymus T cells.

Material: thymocytes. Receptors were obtained from a boy younger than two with a congenital heart defect. Both conserved end residues are part of each CDR3. Fields, in order: V gene, J gene, CDR3 length, D gene, clone size, CDR3 protein, CDR3 DNA. The D gene is left open where the match is weak. Part of the rows lack a size; the others show once, few, many or a class for expanded clones.

TRBV14	TRBJ2-7	16	TRBD2	NA	CASSKPSGGSPYEQYF	TGTGCCAGCAGCAAACCCTCGGGGGGTTCCCCCTACGAGCAGTACTTC
TRBV15	TRBJ2-7	14	TRBD1	NA	CATSSGQGACEQYF	TGTGCCACCAGCAGCGGACAGGGGGCCTGCGAGCAGTACTTC
TRBV30	TRBJ2-1	14	TRBD1	NA	CAWSGQGAVCEQFF	TGTGCCTGGAGCGGACAGGGGGCCGTTTGCGAGCAGTTCTTC
TRBV19	TRBJ2-3	14	NA	NA	CASSTGASTDTQYF	TGTGCCAGTAGTACAGGGGCCAGCACAGATACGCAGTATTTT
TRBV27	TRBJ1-1	19	TRBD1	NA	CASSSIPRDRDPPLTEAFF	TGTGCCAGCAGTAGTATCCCCCGGGACAGGGACCCTCCTCTCACTGAAGCTTTCTTT
TRBV2	TRBJ2-7	14	TRBD2	once	CASTTSGRSYEQYF	TGTGCCAGCACTACTAGCGGGAGATCTTACGAGCAGTACTTC
TRBV4-3	TRBJ1-1	13	NA	few	CASSQDLVAEAFF	TGCGCCAGCAGCCAAGATCTAGTGGCTGAAGCTTTCTTT
TRBV5-1	TRBJ2-1	16	NA	NA	CASSLAGGGPYNEQFF	TGCGCCAGCAGCTTGGCGGGCGGAGGCCCCTACAATGAGCAGTTCTTC
TRBV30	TRBJ2-1	16	TRBD2	NA	CAWGTSGSRTYNEQFF	TGTGCCTGGGGGACTAGCGGGAGTCGAACGTACAATGAGCAGTTCTTC
TRBV19	TRBJ1-5	18	TRBD1	NA	CASTLNRGSQFSNQPQHF	TGTGCCAGTACATTAAACAGGGGATCGCAATTTAGCAATCAGCCCCAGCATTTT
TRBV30	TRBJ1-3	15	NA	NA	CAWSVPGLSGNTIYF	TGTGCCTGGAGTGTACCCGGACTCTCTGGAAACACCATATATTTT
TRBV28	TRBJ1-2	20	TRBD1	NA	CASSSAGRTGERLKNYGYTF	TGTGCCAGCAGTTCCGCCGGCCGGACAGGGGAAAGGCTAAAAAACTATGGCTACACCTTC
TRBV5-3	TRBJ2-2	16	NA	few	CARSYRQMGNTGELFF	TGTGCCAGAAGCTACAGACAGATGGGGAACACCGGGGAGCTGTTTTTT
TRBV30	TRBJ1-2	13	NA	NA	CAWSVGGSYGYTF	TGTGCCTGGAGTGTTGGAGGGTCCTATGGCTACACCTTC
TRBV4-3	TRBJ1-1	12	TRBD1	NA	CASTGENTEAFF	TGCGCCAGTACAGGGGAGAACACTGAAGCTTTCTTT
TRBV30	TRBJ2-6	15	TRBD2	NA	CAWSIAGAGANVLTF	TGTGCCTGGAGTATAGCGGGGGCTGGGGCCAACGTCCTGACTTTC
TRBV30	TRBJ2-1	12	NA	NA	CAWSVWRIEQFF	TGTGCCTGGAGTGTATGGCGGATCGAGCAGTTCTTC
TRBV27	TRBJ2-3	18	TRBD2	NA	CASSLSRGGLAPTDTQYF	TGTGCCAGCAGTTTATCTAGGGGGGGACTAGCCCCCACAGATACGCAGTATTTT
TRBV5-4	TRBJ2-5	15	NA	NA	CASSLGPGIQETQYF	TGTGCCAGCAGCTTGGGCCCGGGAATACAAGAGACCCAGTACTTC
TRBV27	TRBJ1-2	17	NA	NA	CASSFTHFQGRAYGYTF	TGTGCCAGCAGTTTTACCCACTTCCAGGGGAGGGCGTATGGCTACACCTTC
TRBV5-1	TRBJ2-7	19	NA	NA	CASSLVGPPGTVPKYEQYF	TGCGCCAGCAGCTTGGTCGGACCCCCTGGGACTGTGCCCAAGTACGAGCAGTACTTC
TRBV2	TRBJ2-2	15	TRBD2	NA	CASSTSGSFTGELFF	TGTGCCAGCAGTACTAGCGGGAGTTTCACCGGGGAGCTGTTTTTT
TRBV19	TRBJ2-1	12	TRBD1	few	CASSRQGNEQFF	TGTGCCAGTAGTCGACAGGGAAATGAGCAGTTCTTC
TRBV28	TRBJ2-6	13	NA	NA	CASSPEGANVLTF	TGTGCCAGCAGTCCCGAGGGGGCCAACGTCCTGACTTTC
TRBV15	TRBJ2-7	16	TRBD1	few	CATSREPGQGVYEQYF	TGTGCCACCAGCAGAGAACCGGGACAGGGGGTCTACGAGCAGTACTTC
TRBV14	TRBJ2-7	12	NA	NA	CASSQEEDEQYF	TGTGCCAGCAGCCAAGAGGAGGACGAGCAGTACTTC
TRBV30	TRBJ2-7	14	NA	NA	CASARDSPSYEQYF	TGTGCCTCGGCCCGGGACTCGCCTTCCTACGAGCAGTACTTC
TRBV7-9	TRBJ2-3	17	TRBD2	once	CASSLGGLAGAGDTQYF	TGTGCCAGCAGCTTGGGGGGTCTAGCGGGAGCTGGGGATACGCAGTATTTT
TRBV2	TRBJ2-1	12	NA	few	CASSVQAGEQFF	TGTGCCAGCAGTGTTCAAGCGGGTGAGCAGTTCTTC
TRBV25-1	TRBJ2-1	17	TRBD2	NA	CASSGFQGLGPYNEQFF	TGTGCCAGCAGTGGTTTTCAGGGACTAGGCCCCTACAATGAGCAGTTCTTC
TRBV6-5	TRBJ2-1	14	TRBD2	few	CASSRLAGGNEQFF	TGTGCCAGCAGCCGACTAGCGGGAGGCAATGAGCAGTTCTTC
TRBV19	TRBJ2-7	15	NA	once	CASSARLEGNYEQYF	TGTGCCAGTAGTGCCCGACTAGAGGGGAATTATGAGCAGTACTTC
TRBV9	TRBJ1-2	14	NA	few	CASSAGTIHYGYTF	TGTGCCAGCAGCGCCGGGACAATCCACTATGGCTACACCTTC
TRBV4-3	TRBJ2-3	19	TRBD2	NA	CASSQVRIAGGLSTDTQYF	TGCGCCAGCAGCCAAGTTCGAATAGCGGGGGGGCTGAGCACAGATACGCAGTATTTT
TRBV7-9	TRBJ2-7	14	TRBD2	few	CASSPRGGGYEQYF	TGTGCCAGCAGCCCCCGCGGGGGGGGTTACGAGCAGTACTTC
TRBV19	TRBJ2-3	17	TRBD1	NA	CASSSGTGGVSTDTQYF	TGTGCCAGTAGTTCCGGGACAGGGGGGGTAAGCACAGATACGCAGTATTTT
TRBV5-6	TRBJ2-6	18	TRBD1	NA	CASSQGTGVSSGANVLTF	TGTGCCAGCAGCCAAGGGACAGGCGTCAGCTCTGGGGCCAACGTCCTGACTTTC
TRBV5-4	TRBJ2-2	16	TRBD1	NA	CASSLNRGRVSGELFF	TGTGCCAGCAGCCTGAACAGGGGGCGCGTATCCGGGGAGCTGTTTTTT
TRBV30	TRBJ1-2	13	TRBD1	NA	CAYLDRGGYGYTF	TGTGCCTACCTTGACAGGGGCGGCTATGGCTACACCTTC
TRBV2	TRBJ2-3	13	TRBD1	NA	CATGQGSTDTQYF	TGTGCCACGGGACAGGGGAGCACAGATACGCAGTATTTT
TRBV4-3	TRBJ1-1	14	TRBD1	NA	CASSQAIGTGEAFF	TGCGCCAGCAGCCAAGCCATCGGGACAGGGGAAGCTTTCTTT
TRBV7-9	TRBJ2-3	15	TRBD2	NA	CASSLSRGETDTQYF	TGTGCCAGCAGCTTAAGCCGGGGGGAAACAGATACGCAGTATTTT
TRBV28	TRBJ2-7	16	NA	NA	CASSHNPGLSSYEQYF	TGTGCCAGCAGTCATAACCCGGGACTCAGTTCCTACGAGCAGTACTTC
TRBV27	TRBJ2-7	16	TRBD2	NA	CASSLAGVFVPYEQYF	TGTGCCAGCAGTTTGGCGGGAGTTTTTGTTCCCTACGAGCAGTACTTC
TRBV30	TRBJ1-1	14	NA	NA	CAWSPGKRGTEAFF	TGTGCCTGGAGTCCAGGGAAAAGGGGGACTGAAGCTTTCTTT
TRBV5-6	TRBJ2-3	16	TRBD2	NA	CASSFRLAGVADTQYF	TGTGCCAGCAGCTTTAGGCTAGCGGGGGTAGCAGATACGCAGTATTTT
TRBV7-2	TRBJ2-7	14	TRBD2	NA	CASSSSGGEYEQYF	TGTGCCAGCAGTTCTAGCGGGGGGGAGTACGAGCAGTACTTC
TRBV28	TRBJ1-1	17	TRBD1	NA	CASSLMAGQGSWTEAFF	TGTGCCAGCAGTTTAATGGCGGGACAGGGATCGTGGACTGAAGCTTTCTTT
TRBV9	TRBJ2-1	16	TRBD1	NA	CASSVGWQGADNEQFF	TGTGCCAGCAGCGTAGGATGGCAGGGGGCAGACAATGAGCAGTTCTTC
TRBV19	TRBJ1-1	17	NA	NA	CASSIVPARGMNTEAFF	TGTGCCAGTAGTATAGTCCCAGCCAGGGGCATGAACACTGAAGCTTTCTTT
TRBV5-1	TRBJ2-5	16	TRBD2	NA	CASSLGSSGRSETQYF	TGCGCCAGCAGCTTGGGAAGTAGCGGGAGGAGTGAGACCCAGTACTTC
TRBV15	TRBJ2-7	20	NA	few	CATSHPGQGKLAGSSYEQYF	TGTGCCACCAGCCATCCGGGACAGGGGAAACTAGCGGGTTCCTCGTACGAGCAGTACTTC
TRBV28	TRBJ1-1	18	NA	once	CATEPSQQPAGSGTEAFF	TGTGCCACCGAACCCTCCCAACAACCAGCAGGGTCGGGCACTGAAGCTTTCTTT